Listed below are T cell receptor beta chains from one sample, sequenced in a study of T cell responses to AZD1222 COVID-19 vaccine. Clones were sequenced by immunoSEQ multiplex PCR, and TCRdb holds only the in-frame ones, with some missing. The sample gives 95,000 to 150,000 clones, roughly 84% of which show up once; approximately 5.9% is in the top ten. Here the sequenced sample was peripheral blood, taken on day 0 of AZD1222 vaccination. The receptors derive from an adult in good health. Each CDR3 is given with its conserved first and last residue. Fields, in order: J gene, clone size, V gene, D gene, CDR3 DNA, CDR3 protein. D genes are given only for firm matches. Not every row has a clone size; where given, it reads once, few, many or a size class.

TRBJ1-5 once TRBV6-5 NA TGTGCCGGGCTTAGAAACAGGGAGTTGGATCAGCCCCAGCATTTT CAGLRNRELDQPQHF
TRBJ1-2 NA TRBV27 TRBD1 TGTGCCAGCAGTCCGGGGACAGGGGTCGCCTATGGCTACACCTTC CASSPGTGVAYGYTF
TRBJ1-2 once TRBV7-8 NA TGTGCCAGCAGCCCGACAGTAATCTATGGCTACACCTTC CASSPTVIYGYTF
TRBJ2-2 NA TRBV7-8 NA TGTGCCAGCAGCTTAGATAGGGCTAGCGAATACACCGGGGAGCTGTTTTTT CASSLDRASEYTGELFF
TRBJ2-2 NA TRBV7-2 NA TGTGCCAGCAGGAGGACTGACACCGGGGAGCTGTTTTTT CASRRTDTGELFF
TRBJ1-1 NA TRBV18 TRBD1 TGTGCCAGCTCAACAGGGGGCGTTTCTGAAGCTTTCTTT CASSTGGVSEAFF
TRBJ2-3 NA TRBV28 NA TGTGCCAGCAGAGCCGGGGGAAGGGACACGCAGTATTTT CASRAGGRDTQYF
TRBJ2-7 NA TRBV28 TRBD2 TGTGCCAGCAGTTCCTCACTAGCGGGGCGATCCTACGAGCAGTACTTC CASSSSLAGRSYEQYF
TRBJ2-1 NA TRBV7-2 TRBD2 TGTGCCAGCAGCGGGTTCGGGACTAGCGGGGGGAACTCCTACAATGAGCAGTTCTTC CASSGFGTSGGNSYNEQFF
TRBJ1-4 once TRBV9 NA TGTGCCAGCAGCGTAGTCTTCGGGGGCGCGGAAAAACTGTTTTTT CASSVVFGGAEKLFF
TRBJ1-1 NA TRBV5-6 NA TGTGCCAGCAGCACCTATGGAGAGGGATGGGCTGAAGCTTTCTTT CASSTYGEGWAEAFF
TRBJ2-5 NA TRBV11-3 NA TGTGCCAGCAGCCAAGGGGTGGGGGTTGAGACCCAGTACTTC CASSQGVGVETQYF
TRBJ2-3 NA TRBV4-1 NA TGCGCCAGCAGCCGGGATCCGGGCTCCACAGAGACGCAGTATTTT CASSRDPGSTETQYF
TRBJ1-1 NA TRBV18 NA TGTGCCAGCTCACCCAGTGGGAACACTGAAGCTTTCTTT CASSPSGNTEAFF
TRBJ1-1 once TRBV28 NA TGTGCCAGCAGTTTCTTGGGGCCCAGAACTGAAGCTTTCTTT CASSFLGPRTEAFF
TRBJ1-5 NA TRBV19 NA TGTGCCAGTAGTAAGGGAGCCAATCAGCCCCAGCATTTT CASSKGANQPQHF
TRBJ2-7 NA TRBV7-2 NA TGTGCCAGCAGCTTAGCAGCCGGGATGCAGTACTTC CASSLAAGMQYF
TRBJ2-6 few TRBV2 NA TGTGCCAGCAGGACCTCTGGGGCCAACGTCCTGACTTTC CASRTSGANVLTF
TRBJ2-5 NA TRBV7-9 NA TGTGCCAGCGGCCGTAATCGGCAGACCCAGTACTTC CASGRNRQTQYF
TRBJ1-4 NA TRBV4-2 NA TGTGCCAGCAGCCCATGGGGGGGCAGGGGTGAAAAACTGTTTTTT CASSPWGGRGEKLFF
TRBJ1-1 NA TRBV28 TRBD1 TGTGCCAGCAGTGCACCGCAGGGGGCGGTGAACACTGAAGCTTTCTTT CASSAPQGAVNTEAFF
TRBJ1-5 NA TRBV4-1 TRBD1 TGCGCCAGCAGCCAAGATGGCGGACAGGGGAGTCAGCCCCAGCATTTT CASSQDGGQGSQPQHF
TRBJ2-1 NA TRBV15 NA TGTGCCACCAGCAGAGATCGAGGTCAGAGCTCCTACAATGAGCAGTTCTTC CATSRDRGQSSYNEQFF
TRBJ2-7 NA TRBV7-9 NA TGTGCCAGCAGCTTAGCCGTCGGAGTCTACGAGCAGTACTTC CASSLAVGVYEQYF
TRBJ2-7 NA TRBV24-1 NA TGTGCCACCAGTGATGGGGCAGGCGGTCCCTACGAGCAGTACTTC CATSDGAGGPYEQYF
TRBJ1-1 NA TRBV2 NA TGTGCCAGCAGTGCGATACAGGACGGGGAAACTGAAGCTTTCTTT CASSAIQDGETEAFF
TRBJ1-5 NA TRBV18 NA TGTGCCAGCTCACAAAGACAGCGAATGGGGCCCCAGCATTTT CASSQRQRMGPQHF
TRBJ1-4 NA TRBV28 NA TGTGCCAGCAGTTCAAGTCGGGAGGGGTATGGAAATGAAAAACTGTTTTTT CASSSSREGYGNEKLFF
TRBJ2-2 NA TRBV28 NA TGTGCCAGCAGTCCCGGCGGAACTTCCGGGGAGCTGTTTTTT CASSPGGTSGELFF
TRBJ2-5 once TRBV5-1 TRBD2 TGCGCCAGCAGCTTGGGCGGGACTAGCGGGGGGACCCAAGAGACCCAGTACTTC CASSLGGTSGGTQETQYF
TRBJ2-7 once TRBV14 TRBD1 TGTGCCAGCAGCCACCGACAGGGATCCCCCCTCTACGAGCAGTACTTC CASSHRQGSPLYEQYF
TRBJ1-4 NA TRBV2 TRBD1 TGTGCCAGCAGGGACAGGGCGGGGACGATATATGAAAAACTGTTTTTT CASRDRAGTIYEKLFF
TRBJ1-4 few TRBV13 TRBD1 TGTGCCAGCAGCTCTCAACGGGACAGAGCAACTAATGAAAAACTGTTTTTT CASSSQRDRATNEKLFF
TRBJ2-2 NA TRBV7-3 NA TGTGCCAGCAGCCGTTCTCCACCGGCAGGGCCGAACACCGGGGAGCTGTTTTTT CASSRSPPAGPNTGELFF
TRBJ1-6 NA TRBV11-1 TRBD1 TGTGCCAGCAGCCCTGTGACAGGGACGGGTTCACCCCTCCACTTT CASSPVTGTGSPLHF
TRBJ1-6 NA TRBV19 TRBD1 TGTGCCAGTAGTCGGGACAGCGAGAATTCACCCCTCCACTTT CASSRDSENSPLHF
TRBJ1-6 NA TRBV11-3 TRBD1 TGTGCCAGCAAGGGGGGACAGGGGTCGACACCCCTCCACTTT CASKGGQGSTPLHF
TRBJ2-7 NA TRBV6-2/TRBV6-3 NA TGTGCCAGCAGTTACAGGCAGGGCGTCGACGAGCAGTACTTC CASSYRQGVDEQYF
TRBJ2-3 NA TRBV6-6 NA TGTGCCAGCAGTTACCAGGGGTCAGATACGCAGTATTTT CASSYQGSDTQYF
TRBJ2-1 once TRBV24-1 NA TGTGCCACCAGTGACCTACAGGGTTTGGGTGAGCAGTTCTTC CATSDLQGLGEQFF
TRBJ1-4 NA TRBV18 NA TGTGCCAGCTCACGGGGTGATCTTAATGAAAAACTGTTTTTT CASSRGDLNEKLFF
TRBJ1-5 NA TRBV5-6 NA TGTGCCAGCAGCCACCAGACACTTCTTGGGAATCAGCCCCAGCATTTT CASSHQTLLGNQPQHF
TRBJ1-4 NA TRBV21-1 NA TGTGCCAGCAAGTGGGGGGGGACAGTGATTAATGAAAAACTGTTTTTT CASKWGGTVINEKLFF
TRBJ2-7 NA TRBV7-9 TRBD1 TGTGCCATCCGGGGACAGGGATCCTACGAGCAGTACTTC CAIRGQGSYEQYF
TRBJ2-5 NA TRBV15 TRBD1 TGTGCCACCAGCAGAGTAACAGGGGGCCGGGCCCAGTACTTC CATSRVTGGRAQYF
TRBJ1-1 NA TRBV28 NA TGTGCCAGCAGAGTTGAAGCTTTCTTT CASRVEAFF
TRBJ2-3 NA TRBV6-2/TRBV6-3 NA TGTGCCAGCAGTTTCTGGAGGGGGTTGGGTACAGATACGCAGTATTTT CASSFWRGLGTDTQYF
TRBJ1-2 NA TRBV6-1 NA TGTGCCAGCAGTGAAGAGGGGAGCTATGGCTACACCTTC CASSEEGSYGYTF
TRBJ1-6 NA TRBV5-4 NA TGTGCCAGCAGCTTGGACAGGTCTGGGGCCCTCCACTTT CASSLDRSGALHF
TRBJ1-3 NA TRBV2 NA TGTGCCAGCCACCCGAAAAGTGGAAACACCATATATTTT CASHPKSGNTIYF
TRBJ2-3 NA TRBV3-1/TRBV3-2 NA TGTGCCAGCAGCCCGGATTGGGACGCCGGGGCCGATACGCAGTATTTT CASSPDWDAGADTQYF